Below, 26 T cell receptor beta chains from the same sample are listed, as sequenced in a study of glioma-infiltrating T cells. Amplification of TCR alpha and beta CDR3 regions from RNA used iRepertoire nested multiplex PCR. MiXCR, applied by TCRdb to the multiplex PCR reads, yields one record per CDR3 protein. The repertoire holds about 190,000 distinct CDR3 sequences, with 25% to 35% as singletons. Sequencing was carried out using glioma tissue, nonneoplastic brain tissue, or PBMCs (not recorded which). The receptors were sampled from a human donor with low-grade glioma or glioblastoma, undergoing nonglioma brain surgery, or in good health (not recorded which).

This clonotype occurred many times. The DNA for the CDR3 is TGTGCCAGCAGTGACGGGACAGGGGGCTCGGAGACCCAGTACTTC. It specifies CASSDGTGGSETQYF. The rearrangement uses TRBV2 and TRBJ2-5; 12 bases align to TRBD1. CDR3 length: 15 amino acids. Germline CDR1 and CDR2: SNHLY and FYNNEI. The V segment lost 3 bases and the J segment 5 bases; nucleotides outside the gene matches: 4.

With respect to this clonotype: Possible read error: a much larger clone is one base away. V is TRBV11-2 and J is TRBJ2-1, with TRBD1 as a possible D gene (5 bases). The CDR3 covers 14 residues. Trimming took off 4 bases at V and 9 bases at J, with 16 bases between the two ends. Per the germline V gene, CDR1 is SGHAT and CDR2 is FQNNGV. The CDR3 loop reads CASSSDSNTPEQFF. The DNA for the CDR3 is TGTGCCAGCAGCTCAGACAGTAACACTCCTGAGCAGTTCTTC.

The sample holds a few counts of this clonotype. The rearrangement links TRBV29-1 to TRBJ2-7; D unclear. CDR3 length: 12 amino acids. Trimming took 2 bases from V and 7 from J, leaving 12 bases between them. Germline CDR1 SQVTM, CDR2 ANQGSEA. CDR3 residues: CSVEFQGSEQYF. The CDR3 nucleotides read TGCAGCGTTGAATTTCAAGGTTCGGAGCAGTACTTC.

The J gene is TRBJ1-1, the V gene TRBV7-6; TRBD1 agrees at 11 bases. The V and J ends lost 5 bases and 6 bases, in that order; junction bases with no gene match: 2. This CDR3 comprises 13 residues. Germline lookup yields CDR1 SGHVS and CDR2 FNYEAQ. CDR3 nucleotides: TGTGCCAGCAGCGGACAGGGGGCTGCTGAAGCTTTCTTT. It translates to CASSGQGAAEAFF.

This clonotype was counted at least ten times. V gene TRBV20-1 combines with J gene TRBJ2-7; 7 bases are shared with TRBD2. Per germline, CDR1 DFQATT and CDR2 SNEGSKA (reference sequence). Trimming took 4 bases from V and 0 from J; bases not matched to a gene: 0. There are 12 residues in the CDR3. CDR3 coding DNA: TGCAGTGCTACGGGGGGCTCCTACGAGCAGTACTTC. Residues: CSATGGSYEQYF.

A remark on this clonotype: At one end the junction does not follow the germline gene, possibly because of a read error. The genes are TRBV6-9 and TRBJ2-7; 12 nucleotides agree with TRBD2. This CDR3 is built from 15 residues. From germline, CDR1 is MNHGY and CDR2 SVAAGI. CDR3 coding DNA: TGTGACAGCAGTTCCGGACTAGCGGGGTACTACGAGCAGTACTTC. The encoded protein is CDSSSGLAGYYEQYF.

Many counts were recorded for this clonotype. The V gene is TRBV27, the J gene TRBJ2-7; 9 bases are shared with TRBD1. Germline lookup yields CDR1 MNHEY and CDR2 SMNVEV (reference sequence). This CDR3 has 15 amino acids. Losses at the gene ends were 2 bases for V and 0 bases for J; bases not matched to a gene: 2. CDR3 nucleotides: TGTGCCAGCAGTTTAGGGACAGGGAGCTCCTACGAGCAGTACTTC. Its protein product is CASSLGTGSSYEQYF.

This clonotype was observed at least ten times. The chain joins TRBV18 to TRBJ2-5, with 7 bases that match TRBD2. J was trimmed by 5 bases and V by 2 bases; bases with no gene match: 8. The germline V gene encodes CDR1 KGHSH and CDR2 LQKENI. CDR3 size: 15 residues. The CDR3 spells CASSPDAGALETQYF. The CDR3 DNA sequence: TGTGCCAGCTCACCAGACGCGGGAGCCCTCGAGACCCAGTACTTC.

The chain combines TRBV29-1 with TRBJ2-7; the D gene is possibly TRBD2 (6 bases). The V end lost 3 bases, the J end lost 0 bases, and 9 bases lay between the germline ends. The germline gives CDR1 SQVTM, CDR2 ANQGSEA. This CDR3 has 13 amino acids. CDR3 protein: CSVERGSSYEQYF. The CDR3 DNA sequence: TGCAGCGTTGAGCGGGGTAGCTCCTACGAGCAGTACTTC.

The J gene is TRBJ2-1, the V gene TRBV6-2 or TRBV6-3, with 7 bases that match TRBD2. The V and J ends lost 6 bases and 4 bases, in that order; junction bases with no gene match: 9. CDR1 and CDR2 from the germline V gene are MNHEY and SVGEGT. The CDR3 totals 15 residues. For the CDR3, the DNA is TGTGCCAGCAGGTTTCTCGGGGGAGGGTACAATGAGCAGTTCTTC. Translating it yields CASRFLGGGYNEQFF.

For this clonotype: Mismatch with germline at one junction end may stem from a read error. This chain links TRBV7-2 with TRBJ1-1; D is perhaps TRBD1 (5 bases). The germline V gene encodes CDR1 SGHTA and CDR2 FQGNSA. The CDR3 consists of 13 residues. The CDR3 nucleotides read TGTGCCAGCAGCTTAGAGATGAAAGGGGAAGGTTTCTTT. Translated: CASSLEMKGEGFF.

This clonotype was detected ten times or more. The chain carries TRBV20-1 and TRBJ2-5; 7 nucleotides line up with TRBD2. Germline V CDR1 and CDR2: DFQATT, SNEGSKA (reference sequence). Germline trimming cut 0 bases from V and 1 base from J; bases unmatched to any gene: 5. The CDR3 is 15 amino acids. As DNA, the CDR3 is TGCAGTGCTAGAGATGGACGGGAGGCCCAAGAGACCCAGTACTTC. Translation: CSARDGREAQETQYF.

In regard to this clonotype: This could be a read error, since a much larger clone is one nucleotide away. This chain connects TRBV27 to TRBJ2-2; no firm D call. The CDR3 extends over 15 amino acids. The germline CDR1 and CDR2 sequences are MNHEY and SMNVEV (reference sequence). The CDR3 nucleotides read TGTGCCCGCAGTCGACCCCCTGTGGGTACCGGGGAGCTGTTTTTT. It encodes CARSRPPVGTGELFF.

At least ten counts were recorded for this clonotype. This chain links TRBV6-1 with TRBJ2-1; 8 bases are a match to TRBD2. V lost 7 bases to trimming and J lost 4 bases; unmatched junction nucleotides: 12. The germline V gene encodes CDR1 MNHNS and CDR2 SASEGT. CDR3 size: 16 residues. The CDR3 spells CASTQTSGVPYNEQFF. The CDR3 DNA follows: TGTGCCAGCACCCAAACTAGCGGCGTACCTTACAATGAGCAGTTCTTC.

The genes are TRBV7-9 and TRBJ2-3; 10 nucleotides align to TRBD2. Trimming took 4 bases from V and 2 from J; bases not matched to a gene: 6. Germline CDR1 is SEHNR and CDR2 is FQNEAQ (reference sequence). The CDR3 has 16 amino acids. The CDR3 DNA is TGTGCCAGCAGCTCACTTAGCGGGGGGCCCACAGATACGCAGTATTTT. Its protein product is CASSSLSGGPTDTQYF.

The genes are TRBV6-1 and TRBJ1-1; no reliable D call. In germline, CDR1 is MNHNS, CDR2 SASEGT. The CDR3 consists of 15 residues. V dropped 5 bases and J dropped 5 bases, with 18 bases sitting between them. Here the CDR3 reads CASSIGELENTEAFF. CDR3 nucleotide sequence: TGTGCCAGCAGTATAGGAGAATTGGAGAATACTGAAGCTTTCTTT.

There are many counts of this clonotype. The rearrangement uses TRBV27 and TRBJ2-3; D is perhaps TRBD2 (6 bases). V lost 7 bases to trimming and J lost 1 base, with 15 bases between them. CDR1 and CDR2 (germline): MNHEY, SMNVEV (reference sequence). The CDR3 loop spans 15 amino acids. CDR3 sequence: CASNILTGGTDTQYF. The CDR3 nucleotides are TGTGCCAGCAACATCTTGACGGGAGGCACAGATACGCAGTATTTT.

This clonotype was found a few times. The genes are TRBV19 and TRBJ2-7, with D uncertain. The CDR3 spans 12 residues. V gave up 3 bases and J gave up 6 bases, with 9 bases separating them. Germline V gives CDR1 LNHDA, CDR2 SQIVND (reference sequence). CDR3 sequence reads: CASSIASGEQYF. DNA of the CDR3: TGTGCCAGTAGTATTGCATCTGGCGAGCAGTACTTC.

The J gene is TRBJ2-5, the V gene TRBV5-1; D uncertain. Germline V gene sequence: CDR1 SGHRS, CDR2 YFSETQ. The CDR3 covers 13 residues. Trimming took 1 base from V and 5 from J, leaving 9 bases between them. Here the CDR3 reads CASSLQSRETQYF. Written as DNA, the CDR3 is TGCGCCAGCAGCTTGCAGTCGCGGGAGACCCAGTACTTC.

The sample holds many counts of this clonotype. The rearrangement joins TRBV11-2 to TRBJ2-1; the D is unclear. Germline CDR1 is SGHAT and CDR2 is FQNNGV. The ends were cut back, 5 bases at V and 9 bases at J, with 23 bases in the middle. CDR3 length: 16 amino acids. The CDR3 loop is CASSRGTSWNGFEQFF. In DNA, the CDR3 is TGTGCCAGCAGCCGAGGTACAAGTTGGAATGGATTTGAGCAGTTCTTC. The entire variable domain, with the rest obtained from reference TRBV11-2 and TRBJ2-1, is as follows: EAGVAQSPRYKIIEKRQSVAFWCNPISGHATLYWYQQILGQGPKLLIQFQNNGVVDDSQLPKDRFSAERLKGVDSTLKIQPAKLEDSAVYLCASSRGTSWNGFEQFFGPGTRLTVL.

V is TRBV27 and J is TRBJ2-7; a weak D match, TRBD1 (6 bases). There are 16 residues in the CDR3. The germline V and J ends were trimmed by 5 bases and 1 base, with 18 bases remaining between them. In germline, CDR1 is MNHEY, CDR2 SMNVEV (reference sequence). The CDR3 nucleotides are TGTGCCAGCAGTCCCAGCAGGGGCGGACCTTCCTACGAGCAGTACTTC. It encodes CASSPSRGGPSYEQYF.

The gene calls are TRBV6-5 and TRBJ2-5, with 14 positions matching TRBD2. Trimming at V came to 2 bases and at J to 4 bases, leaving 12 bases not matched to a gene. CDR1 and CDR2 from the germline V gene are MNHEY and SVGAGI. This CDR3 region has 19 residues. CDR3 sequence: CASSYTLPLGLAGGETQYF. CDR3 sequence (DNA): TGTGCCAGCAGTTACACCCTACCCCTCGGACTAGCGGGAGGAGAGACCCAGTACTTC.

Turning to this clonotype: The junction departs from the called germline gene at one end, perhaps through a read error. The chain employs TRBV7-2 and TRBJ2-2; D not resolved. This CDR3 comprises 15 residues. Germline V CDR1 and CDR2: SGHTA, FQGNSA. This chain's CDR3 is CASSQDPTLGGELFF. The CDR3 DNA reads as TGCGCCAGCAGCCAAGACCCCACTTTGGGCGGGGAGCTGTTTTTT.

This clonotype has at least ten counts. V gene TRBV7-8 combines with J gene TRBJ1-1, with TRBD1 identical over 9 bases. The CDR3 contains 14 residues. The germline gives CDR1 SGHVS, CDR2 FQNEAQ. V lost 5 bases and J lost 3; bases outside the gene matches: 4. CDR3 in DNA: TGTGCCAGCAGCGCCCGGGACAGGGACACTGAAGCTTTCTTT. Its protein product is CASSARDRDTEAFF.

This chain connects TRBV7-2 to TRBJ2-1; D is perhaps TRBD1 (5 bases). CDR1 SGHTA and CDR2 FQGNSA come from the germline V gene. V lost 1 base to trimming and J lost 3 bases, with 13 bases between them. This CDR3 comprises 16 residues. In nucleotides, the CDR3 is TGTGCCAGCAGCTTAGGTCAGGGCTCTCTCTACAATGAGCAGTTCTTC. Its protein product is CASSLGQGSLYNEQFF. Full variable domain (missing parts from reference TRBV7-2 and TRBJ2-1): GAGVSQSPSNKVTEKGKDVELRCDPISGHTALYWYRQSLGQGLEFLIYFQGNSAPDKSGLPSDRFSAERTGGSVSTLTIQRTQQEDSAVYLCASSLGQGSLYNEQFFGPGTRLTVL.

For this clonotype: This may be a read error: a much more frequent sequence differs by one nucleotide. Here the CDR3 omits its conserved ending phenylalanine or tryptophan, so a read error is the likely source. V gene TRBV3-1 combines with J gene TRBJ2-7; D is perhaps TRBD2 (6 bases). This CDR3 spans 13 amino acids. Germline V gives CDR1 LGHDT, CDR2 YNNKEL (reference sequence). V lost 1 base and J lost 4, with 8 bases in between. The CDR3 reads CASSQGGKYEQYL. Here the CDR3 DNA reads TGTGCCAGCAGCCAAGGCGGGAAGTACGAGCAGTACTTA.